This TCR beta chain appears in the sequencing data of a study of shared clonotypes between healthy human individuals. Concerning this clone itself: Its specificity is not known.

Study-level findings and limits: Relative to clonotypes present in all four donors, those not shared had lower generation probabilities. The rarefaction results pointed to incomplete sorted-subset sequencing despite large depth.

Cells designated naive CD8 were CD45RO-negative and were positively selected for CCR7, with terminally differentiated effector memory CD45RA+ cells excluded. Original handling: Sequence data from immunoSEQ were junction-only and lacked quality scores; consequently, filtering differed. The assay was immunoSEQ multiplex PCR, and TCRdb's table has in-frame clones only and misses some. The V and J calls and the clone size are those of that table, but D and trimming were determined from the DNA. The table lists fewer than 850,000 clones, approximately 96% of them singletons. The sequenced material came from naive CD8+ T cells sorted from blood. This TCR came from a man aged 30 to 45 in good health.

The CDR3: CASSPTWGGEQFF. Here the CDR3 DNA reads TGTGCCAGCAGCCCAACGTGGGGTGGTGAGCAGTTCTTC. This sequence joins TRBV5-4 and TRBJ2-1, with unresolved D. There are 13 residues in the CDR3. Germline assignment: CDR1 SGHNT and CDR2 YYREEE (reference sequence). The V end lost 4 bases, the J end lost 9 bases, and 14 bases lay between the germline ends.